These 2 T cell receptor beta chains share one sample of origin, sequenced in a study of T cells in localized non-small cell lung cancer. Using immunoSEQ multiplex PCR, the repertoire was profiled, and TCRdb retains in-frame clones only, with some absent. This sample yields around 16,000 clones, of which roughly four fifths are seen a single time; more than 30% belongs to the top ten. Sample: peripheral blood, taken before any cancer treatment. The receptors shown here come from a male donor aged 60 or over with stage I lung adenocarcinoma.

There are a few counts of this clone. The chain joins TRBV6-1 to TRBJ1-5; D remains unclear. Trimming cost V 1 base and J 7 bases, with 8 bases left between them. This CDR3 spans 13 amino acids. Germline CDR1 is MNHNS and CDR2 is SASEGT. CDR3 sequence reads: CASSEEGYQPQHF. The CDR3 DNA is TGTGCCAGCAGTGAAGAGGGATACCAGCCCCAGCATTTT.

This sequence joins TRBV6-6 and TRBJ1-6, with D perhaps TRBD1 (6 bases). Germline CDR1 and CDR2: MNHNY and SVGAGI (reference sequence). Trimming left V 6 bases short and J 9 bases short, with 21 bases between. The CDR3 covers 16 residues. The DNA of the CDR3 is TGTGCCAGCAGAATCGGAACAGGGAACGTTGGTTCACCCCTCCACTTT. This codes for CASRIGTGNVGSPLHF.